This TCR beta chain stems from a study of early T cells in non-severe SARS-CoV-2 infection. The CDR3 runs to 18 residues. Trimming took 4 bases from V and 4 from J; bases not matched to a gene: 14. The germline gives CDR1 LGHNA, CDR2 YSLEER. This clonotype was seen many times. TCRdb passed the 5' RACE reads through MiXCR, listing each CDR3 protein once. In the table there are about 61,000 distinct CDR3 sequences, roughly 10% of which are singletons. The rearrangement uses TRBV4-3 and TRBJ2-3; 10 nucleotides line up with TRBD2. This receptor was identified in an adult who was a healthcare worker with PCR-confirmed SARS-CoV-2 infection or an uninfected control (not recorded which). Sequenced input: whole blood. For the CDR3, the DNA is TGCGCCAGCAGCCCGAGAGGGTCAGCGGGGGGGCGGTCAGATACGCAGTATTTT. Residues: CASSPRGSAGGRSDTQYF.